The 3 T cell receptor beta chains given below trace back to one sample, sequenced in a study of blood T cell repertoires in COVID-19. Sequencing was performed with immunoSEQ multiplex PCR; in TCRdb, only in-frame clones are kept and a portion is missing. The sample has approximately 40,000 clones; 90% are singletons. The material sequenced was peripheral blood. These TCRs come from a human donor in a cohort sampled during active COVID-19.

The chain links TRBV5-1 to TRBJ2-7; a possible D gene is TRBD2 (7 bases). The CDR3 has 14 amino acids. The germline V and J ends were trimmed by 4 bases and 6 bases, with 17 bases remaining between them. Germline assignment: CDR1 SGHRS and CDR2 YFSETQ. The CDR3 DNA reads TGCGCCAGCAGCCGTCTACAGGGCGGGGGCGAGCAGTACTTC. Protein product: CASSRLQGGGEQYF.

V and J are TRBV6-5 and TRBJ2-2, with 8 bases aligning to TRBD1. V lost 6 bases to trimming and J lost 1 base; unmatched junction nucleotides: 4. Looked up from germline, CDR1 is MNHEY and CDR2 is SVGAGI. The CDR3 extends over 15 amino acids. The CDR3 DNA sequence: TGTGCCAGCAGAGGGACAGGCTTGAACACCGGGGAGCTGTTTTTT. Translated: CASRGTGLNTGELFF.

This sequence joins TRBV20-1 and TRBJ2-2; possible D gene TRBD1, 5 bases. Trimming stripped 3 bases from V and 3 bases from J, with 14 bases between. The germline gives CDR1 DFQATT, CDR2 SNEGSKA (reference sequence). The CDR3 covers 15 residues. CDR3 sequence: CSASRAGSYTGELFF. In DNA form, the CDR3 reads TGCAGTGCTAGTCGGGCAGGGTCATACACCGGGGAGCTGTTTTTT.